Listed below are T cell receptor beta chains from one sample, sequenced in a study of blood T cell repertoires in COVID-19. The assay was immunoSEQ multiplex PCR, and TCRdb's table has in-frame clones only and misses some. The top ten hold about 2.3% of the sample, which has more than 150,000 clones, roughly 87% seen once. Sequencing input: PBMCs or T cells enriched from blood (not recorded which). These receptors were obtained from a woman between 25 and 40 years old who had recovered from COVID-19. Each CDR3 is given with its conserved first and last residue. Fields, in order: clone size, D gene, CDR3 length, J gene, V gene, CDR3 protein, CDR3 DNA. A D gene is named only where the DNA matches it firmly. Only part of the rows carry a size: once, few, many, or a class if the clone is expanded.

>.|TRBD2|19|TRBJ2-2|TRBV5-1
CASSLARDSGKLGTGELFF
TGCGCCAGCAGCTTGGCCAGGGATAGCGGGAAATTGGGGACCGGGGAGCTGTTTTTT
>.|TRBD1|14|TRBJ1-4|TRBV5-4
CASSPDRDNEKLFF
TGTGCCAGCAGCCCAGACAGGGATAATGAAAAACTGTTTTTT
>.|.|13|TRBJ1-1|TRBV19
CASSIDWNTEAFF
TGTGCCAGTAGTATTGACTGGAACACTGAAGCTTTCTTT
>once|.|12|TRBJ2-1|TRBV9
CASSAQNNEQFF
TGTGCCAGCAGCGCCCAAAACAATGAGCAGTTCTTC
>.|.|21|TRBJ2-2|TRBV21-1
CASSKAQSRGQGAPNTGELFF
TGTGCCAGCAGCAAAGCACAATCCAGAGGACAGGGGGCCCCGAACACCGGGGAGCTGTTTTTT
>.|.|14|TRBJ2-2|TRBV7-8
CASSSKQSTGELFF
TGTGCCAGCAGCTCGAAACAGTCCACCGGGGAGCTGTTTTTT
>.|TRBD1|15|TRBJ1-1|TRBV4-2
CASSRADREGTEAFF
TGTGCCAGCAGCCGAGCGGACAGGGAGGGCACTGAAGCTTTCTTT
>.|TRBD2|15|TRBJ2-3|TRBV24-1
CATSDISGSFDTQYF
TGTGCCACCAGTGATATTAGCGGGAGTTTTGATACGCAGTATTTT
>once|TRBD2|15|TRBJ2-7|TRBV3-1/TRBV3-2
CASSQEGTGGYEQYF
TGTGCCAGCAGCCAGGAGGGGACGGGAGGTTACGAGCAGTACTTC
>.|TRBD2|14|TRBJ2-1|TRBV7-9
CASSPGWASGLQFF
TGTGCCAGCAGCCCTGGATGGGCTAGCGGGCTGCAGTTCTTC
>.|.|19|TRBJ2-6|TRBV23-1
CAIKGRATRQSSGANVLTF
TGCGCCATTAAGGGCAGGGCGACTCGACAGAGCTCTGGGGCCAACGTCCTGACTTTC
>.|TRBD2|14|TRBJ2-1|TRBV7-2
CASSRGGLYNEQFF
TGTGCCAGCAGCCGGGGGGGCTTGTACAATGAGCAGTTCTTC
>.|.|15|TRBJ1-1|TRBV9
CASSVSTGLNTEAFF
TGTGCCAGCAGCGTCTCGACAGGTTTAAACACTGAAGCTTTCTTT
>.|.|15|TRBJ1-2|TRBV7-9
CASSDEPGGGYGYTF
TGTGCCAGCAGCGACGAACCGGGGGGCGGCTATGGCTACACCTTC
>.|.|14|TRBJ1-5|TRBV6-5
CASRPGFAREPQHF
TGTGCCAGCAGACCCGGGTTCGCGAGGGAGCCCCAGCATTTT
>.|.|16|TRBJ2-1|TRBV2
CASSEAPGAGENEQFF
TGTGCCAGCAGTGAAGCCCCAGGGGCGGGGGAGAATGAGCAGTTCTTC
>.|.|13|TRBJ2-5|TRBV29-1
CSVRDISTETQYF
TGCAGCGTTAGGGACATTTCGACCGAGACCCAGTACTTC
>.|TRBD2|14|TRBJ2-1|TRBV2
CASSPGLASYEQFF
TGTGCCAGCAGCCCGGGACTAGCGAGCTATGAGCAGTTCTTC
>.|.|16|TRBJ2-5|TRBV14
CASSQGLGTSKETQYF
TGTGCCAGCAGCCAAGGACTCGGGACTTCGAAAGAGACCCAGTACTTC
>.|TRBD1|15|TRBJ2-7|TRBV6-5
CASSSGPGGGYEQYF
TGTGCCAGCAGTTCGGGTCCAGGGGGCGGATACGAGCAGTACTTC
>.|TRBD1|14|TRBJ2-7|TRBV5-4
CASSTRQGSDEQYF
TGTGCCAGCAGCACCCGACAGGGATCGGACGAGCAGTACTTC
>.|TRBD2|16|TRBJ2-1|TRBV18
CASSPDTSGRYNEQFF
TGTGCCAGCTCACCAGACACTAGCGGGAGGTACAATGAGCAGTTCTTC
>.|TRBD1|20|TRBJ1-1|TRBV9
CASSPHSRDRVAAEDTEAFF
TGTGCCAGCAGCCCACATAGTCGGGACAGGGTTGCGGCCGAAGACACTGAAGCTTTCTTT
>few|TRBD2|15|TRBJ2-7|TRBV10-3
CAISDTAGGSVEQYF
TGTGCCATCAGTGATACGGCGGGAGGTTCGGTCGAGCAGTACTTC
>few|.|13|TRBJ1-1|TRBV25-1
CASSTTGNTEAFF
TGTGCCAGCAGTACTACAGGGAACACTGAAGCTTTCTTT
>.|.|16|TRBJ1-4|TRBV6-1
CASSEWGGATNEKLFF
TGTGCCAGCAGTGAATGGGGGGGTGCAACTAATGAAAAACTGTTTTTT
>.|TRBD1|15|TRBJ1-1|TRBV25-1
CASSSPGTGGTEAFF
TGTGCCAGCAGTTCCCCCGGGACAGGGGGGACTGAAGCTTTCTTT
>.|TRBD1|15|TRBJ2-5|TRBV5-3
CARSLEDRVRETQYF
TGTGCCAGAAGCTTGGAGGACAGGGTCCGAGAGACCCAGTACTTC
>.|.|18|TRBJ2-5|TRBV7-2
CASSLRFVPGAEEETQYF
TGTGCCAGCAGCTTAAGGTTCGTCCCCGGAGCAGAGGAAGAGACCCAGTACTTC
>.|.|15|TRBJ2-5|TRBV11-2
CASSPSWGGPETQYF
TGTGCCAGCAGCCCCTCCTGGGGGGGCCCCGAGACCCAGTACTTC
>.|.|16|TRBJ1-3|TRBV9
CASSPGRTAQWNTIYF
TGTGCCAGCAGCCCCGGTCGGACAGCACAGTGGAACACCATATATTTT
>.|TRBD1|14|TRBJ2-1|TRBV5-1
CASSHRQGNNEQFF
TGCGCCAGCAGCCACAGACAGGGAAACAATGAGCAGTTCTTC
>.|.|15|TRBJ1-2|TRBV6-6
CASSYRTGWQAGYTF
TGTGCCAGCAGTTACCGTACAGGGTGGCAGGCTGGCTACACCTTC
>.|.|13|TRBJ1-2|TRBV5-8
CASSLEQGDGYTF
TGTGCCAGCAGCTTGGAACAGGGCGATGGCTACACCTTC
>.|TRBD2|17|TRBJ2-3|TRBV5-4
CASSLLTSGAQTDTQYF
TGTGCCAGCAGCTTGCTTACTAGCGGGGCCCAAACAGATACGCAGTATTTT
>.|.|14|TRBJ2-7|TRBV28
CASSLSNTRVEQYF
TGTGCCAGCAGTTTATCCAACACCCGGGTCGAGCAGTACTTC
>.|.|14|TRBJ1-2|TRBV28
CASSSLPTTYGYTF
TGTGCCAGCAGTTCTCTTCCTACCACCTATGGCTACACCTTC
>.|TRBD2|16|TRBJ2-2|TRBV7-2
CASSLGGLPNTGELFF
TGTGCCAGCAGCTTAGGGGGACTACCAAACACCGGGGAGCTGTTTTTT
>.|TRBD1|15|TRBJ1-5|TRBV27
CASSRAQGDHQPQHF
TGTGCCAGCAGTCGTGCACAGGGGGATCATCAGCCCCAGCATTTT
>.|.|17|TRBJ1-4|TRBV4-2
CASSQDRQADVGEKLFF
TGTGCCAGCAGCCAAGATAGGCAGGCAGACGTAGGAGAAAAACTGTTTTTT
>.|.|14|TRBJ1-2|TRBV30
CAWGSSGPGYGYTF
TGTGCCTGGGGTTCCTCAGGGCCCGGCTATGGCTACACCTTC
>.|.|13|TRBJ2-7|TRBV9
CASSPQGAYEQYF
TGTGCCAGCAGCCCCCAAGGAGCCTACGAGCAGTACTTC
>.|.|15|TRBJ2-1|TRBV29-1
CSVEDGLTSYNEQFF
TGCAGCGTTGAAGATGGGCTGACTAGCTACAATGAGCAGTTCTTC
>.|TRBD2|13|TRBJ2-1|TRBV10-3
CAISALAGTEQFF
TGTGCCATCAGTGCCCTAGCGGGGACTGAGCAGTTCTTC
>.|TRBD1|16|TRBJ1-4|TRBV5-1
CASTSSLTGSNEKLFF
TGCGCCAGCACTTCTTCACTGACAGGGTCCAATGAAAAACTGTTTTTT
>.|TRBD1|16|TRBJ2-2|TRBV7-9
CASSLSDRGYAGELFF
TGTGCCAGCAGCCTCTCAGACAGGGGCTACGCCGGGGAGCTGTTTTTT
>few|.|14|TRBJ1-4|TRBV5-1
CASSREGGEEKLFF
TGCGCCAGCAGCCGTGAGGGTGGGGAGGAAAAACTGTTTTTT
>.|.|13|TRBJ2-3|TRBV6-5
CASRIPGPDTQYF
TGTGCCAGCCGTATACCAGGCCCAGATACGCAGTATTTT
>.|.|14|TRBJ1-6|TRBV7-2
CASSYGGQGPPLHF
TGTGCCAGCAGCTACGGGGGTCAAGGTCCACCCCTCCACTTT
>.|.|16|TRBJ2-5|TRBV6-4
CASSDSRFRVRETQYF
TGTGCCAGCAGTGACTCGAGATTCCGGGTGCGAGAGACCCAGTACTTC
>.|TRBD1|14|TRBJ1-5|TRBV18
CASSPIQGNQPQHF
TGTGCCAGCTCACCCATACAGGGGAATCAGCCCCAGCATTTT
>.|TRBD2|17|TRBJ2-3|TRBV25-1
CASRPRTRAVHTDTQYF
TGTGCCAGCAGGCCCCGGACTAGAGCGGTACACACAGATACGCAGTATTTT
>once|.|16|TRBJ1-2|TRBV9
CASSEQGSPLNYGYTF
TGTGCCAGCAGCGAACAGGGCTCTCCTCTGAACTATGGCTACACCTTC
>.|TRBD2|21|TRBJ2-1|TRBV7-8
CASSPIRGTSGERSSYNEQFF
TGTGCCAGCAGCCCGATACGGGGGACTAGCGGGGAACGAAGCTCCTACAATGAGCAGTTCTTC
>.|.|15|TRBJ2-3|TRBV6-2/TRBV6-3
CASSYIGVSTDTQYF
TGTGCCAGCAGTTACATCGGGGTGAGCACAGATACGCAGTATTTT
>.|.|13|TRBJ2-5|TRBV5-4
CASSLENEETQYF
TGTGCCAGCAGCTTGGAAAATGAGGAGACCCAGTACTTC
>.|TRBD2|17|TRBJ2-5|TRBV7-2
CASSFGTSGGTRETQYF
TGTGCCAGCAGCTTCGGGACTAGCGGGGGGACTCGGGAGACCCAGTACTTC
>once|TRBD1|16|TRBJ1-6|TRBV2
CASREDRGSYNSPLHF
TGTGCCAGCAGGGAAGACAGGGGTTCCTATAATTCACCCCTCCACTTT
>.|TRBD1|15|TRBJ2-3|TRBV5-4
CASTLWQGATDTQYF
TGTGCCAGCACCCTGTGGCAGGGGGCTACAGATACGCAGTATTTT